The clone carrying this T cell receptor (beta chain) showed up just a few times. Sequencing used immunoSEQ multiplex PCR; TCRdb keeps in-frame clones, though not all of them. Of 450,000 or so clones in the sample, about 90% were seen once. The CDR3 covers 16 residues. From germline, CDR1 is MGHDK and CDR2 SYGVNS. The J segment lost 4 bases and the V segment lost 3 bases, leaving 8 bases of the junction unmatched. This sample was taken from a study of blood T cell repertoires in COVID-19. Specimen: peripheral blood. This TCR came from a man aged 18 to 35 with COVID-19, enrolled during active disease. The chain recombines TRBV25-1 with TRBJ1-4; 7 positions agree with TRBD1. The CDR3 sequence is CASSDRQGLGNEKLFF. DNA of the CDR3: TGTGCCAGCAGTGATAGACAGGGCCTGGGTAATGAAAAACTGTTTTTT. The complete variable domain, with remaining parts taken from reference TRBV25-1 and TRBJ1-4, reads EADIYQTPRYLVIGTGKKITLECSQTMGHDKMYWYQQDPGMELHLIHYSYGVNSTEKGDLSSESTVSRIRTEHFPLTLESARPSHTSQYLCASSDRQGLGNEKLFFGSGTQLSVL.